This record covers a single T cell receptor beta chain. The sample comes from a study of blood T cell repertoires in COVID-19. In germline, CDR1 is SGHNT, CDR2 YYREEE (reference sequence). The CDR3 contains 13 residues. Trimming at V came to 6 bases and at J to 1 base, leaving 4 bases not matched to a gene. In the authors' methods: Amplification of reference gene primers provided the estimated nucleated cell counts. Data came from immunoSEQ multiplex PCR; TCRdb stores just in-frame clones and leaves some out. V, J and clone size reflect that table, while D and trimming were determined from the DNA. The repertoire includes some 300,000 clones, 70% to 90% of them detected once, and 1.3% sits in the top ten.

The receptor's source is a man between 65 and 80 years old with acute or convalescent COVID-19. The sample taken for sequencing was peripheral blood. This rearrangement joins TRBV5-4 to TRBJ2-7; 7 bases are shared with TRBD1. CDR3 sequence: CASTRQGSYEQYF. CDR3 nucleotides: TGTGCCAGCACTCGACAGGGTTCCTACGAGCAGTACTTC.